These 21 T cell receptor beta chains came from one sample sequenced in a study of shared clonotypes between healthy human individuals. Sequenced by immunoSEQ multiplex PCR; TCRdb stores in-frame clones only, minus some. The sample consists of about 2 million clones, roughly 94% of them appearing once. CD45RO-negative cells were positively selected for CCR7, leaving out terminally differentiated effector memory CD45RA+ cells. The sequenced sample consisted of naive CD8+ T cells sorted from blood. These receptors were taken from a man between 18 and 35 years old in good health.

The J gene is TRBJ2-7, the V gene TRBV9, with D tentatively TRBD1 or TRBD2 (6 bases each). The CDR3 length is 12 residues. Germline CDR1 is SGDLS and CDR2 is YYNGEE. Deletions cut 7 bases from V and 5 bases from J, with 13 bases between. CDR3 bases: TGTGCCAGCGGGGGGCAGAGTCACGAGCAGTACTTC. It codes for CASGGQSHEQYF.

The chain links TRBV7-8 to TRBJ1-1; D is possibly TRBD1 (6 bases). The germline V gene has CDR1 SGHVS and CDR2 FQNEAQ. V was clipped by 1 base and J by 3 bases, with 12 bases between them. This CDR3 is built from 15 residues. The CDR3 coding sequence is TGTGCCAGCAGCTTAGGGGGCCAGGGGTACACTGAAGCTTTCTTT. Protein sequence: CASSLGGQGYTEAFF.

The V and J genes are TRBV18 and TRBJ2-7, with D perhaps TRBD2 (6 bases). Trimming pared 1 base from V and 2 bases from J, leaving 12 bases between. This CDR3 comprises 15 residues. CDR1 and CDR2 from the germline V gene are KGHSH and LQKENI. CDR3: CASSPLLAFTYEQYF. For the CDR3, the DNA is TGTGCCAGCTCACCACTACTAGCTTTCACCTACGAGCAGTACTTC.

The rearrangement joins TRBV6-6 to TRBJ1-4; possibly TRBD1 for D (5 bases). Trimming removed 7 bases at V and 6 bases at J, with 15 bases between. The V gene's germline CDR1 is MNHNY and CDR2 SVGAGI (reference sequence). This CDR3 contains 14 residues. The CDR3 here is CASTNEGIDEKLFF. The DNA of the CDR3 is TGTGCCAGCACTAACGAGGGGATTGATGAAAAACTGTTTTTT.

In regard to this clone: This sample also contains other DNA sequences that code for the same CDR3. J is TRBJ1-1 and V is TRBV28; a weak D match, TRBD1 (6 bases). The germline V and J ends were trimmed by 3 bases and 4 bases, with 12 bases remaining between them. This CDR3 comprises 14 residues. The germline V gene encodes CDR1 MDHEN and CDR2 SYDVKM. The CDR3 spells CASSFTGSGTEAFF. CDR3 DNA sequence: TGTGCCAGCAGTTTCACAGGGTCGGGCACTGAAGCTTTCTTT.

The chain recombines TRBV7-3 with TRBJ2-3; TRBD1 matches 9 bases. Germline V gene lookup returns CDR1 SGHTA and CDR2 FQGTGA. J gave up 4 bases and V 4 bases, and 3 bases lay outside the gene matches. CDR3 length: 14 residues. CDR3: CASSWTGVADTQYF. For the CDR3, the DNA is TGTGCCAGCAGCTGGACAGGGGTGGCAGATACGCAGTATTTT.

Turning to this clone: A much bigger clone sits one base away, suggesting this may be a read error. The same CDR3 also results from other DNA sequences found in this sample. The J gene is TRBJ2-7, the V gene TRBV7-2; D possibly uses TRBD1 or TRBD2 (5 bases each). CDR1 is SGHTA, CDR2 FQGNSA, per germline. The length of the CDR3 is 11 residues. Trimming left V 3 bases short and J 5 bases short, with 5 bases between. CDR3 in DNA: TGTGCCAGCAGCTTGGGGGACGAGCAGTACTTC. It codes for CASSLGDEQYF.

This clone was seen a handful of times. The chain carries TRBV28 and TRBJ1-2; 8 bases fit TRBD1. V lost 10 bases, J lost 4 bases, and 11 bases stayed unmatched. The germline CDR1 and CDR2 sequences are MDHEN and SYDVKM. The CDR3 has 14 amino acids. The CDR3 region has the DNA TGTGCCACCTTCTGGCAGGGGGCTATCTATGGCTACACCTTC. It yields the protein CATFWQGAIYGYTF.

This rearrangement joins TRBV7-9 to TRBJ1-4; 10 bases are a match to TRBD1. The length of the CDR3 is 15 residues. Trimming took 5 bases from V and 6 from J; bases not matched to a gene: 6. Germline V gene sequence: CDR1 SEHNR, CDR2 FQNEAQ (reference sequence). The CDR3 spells CASSPSGTGDEKLFF. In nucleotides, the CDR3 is TGTGCCAGCAGCCCCTCAGGGACAGGGGATGAAAAACTGTTTTTT.

The CDR3 is CASSEYSGSEQFF. The DNA of the CDR3 is TGTGCCAGCAGTGAATATTCCGGGTCTGAGCAGTTCTTC. V gene TRBV25-1 combines with J gene TRBJ2-1; D ambiguous. With 0 bases removed from V and 9 bases from J, the gap between germline ends came to 9 bases. In germline, CDR1 is MGHDK, CDR2 SYGVNS. The CDR3 loop spans 13 amino acids.

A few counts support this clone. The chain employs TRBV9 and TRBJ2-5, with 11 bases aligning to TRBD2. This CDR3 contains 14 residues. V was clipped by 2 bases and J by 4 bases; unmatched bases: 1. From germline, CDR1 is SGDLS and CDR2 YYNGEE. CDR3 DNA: TGTGCCAGCAGCGTTAGCGGGGGGGGAGAGACCCAGTACTTC. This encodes CASSVSGGGETQYF. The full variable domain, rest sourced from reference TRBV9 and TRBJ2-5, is DSGVTQTPKHLITATGQRVTLRCSPRSGDLSVYWYQQSLDQGLQFLIQYYNGEERAKGNILERFSAQQFPDLHSELNLSSLELGDSALYFCASSVSGGGETQYFGPGTRLLVL.

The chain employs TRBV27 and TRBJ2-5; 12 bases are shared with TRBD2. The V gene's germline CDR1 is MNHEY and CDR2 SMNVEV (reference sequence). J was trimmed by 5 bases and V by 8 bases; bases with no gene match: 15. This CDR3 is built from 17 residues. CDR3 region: CASARTSGAGWYETQYF. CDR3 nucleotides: TGTGCCAGCGCAAGGACTAGCGGGGCCGGATGGTATGAGACCCAGTACTTC.

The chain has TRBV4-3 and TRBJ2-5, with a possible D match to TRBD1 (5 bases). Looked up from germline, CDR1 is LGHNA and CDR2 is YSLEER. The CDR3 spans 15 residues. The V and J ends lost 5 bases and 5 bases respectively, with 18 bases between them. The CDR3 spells CASSDTGSGLETQYF. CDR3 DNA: TGCGCCAGCAGCGATACAGGTTCAGGGTTGGAGACCCAGTACTTC.

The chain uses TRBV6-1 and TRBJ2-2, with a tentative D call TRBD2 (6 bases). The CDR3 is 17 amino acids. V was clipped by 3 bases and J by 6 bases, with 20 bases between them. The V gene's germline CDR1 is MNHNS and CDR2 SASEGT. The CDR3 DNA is TGTGCCAGCAGTGATTCGGTCGGGGGATGGGCGTCCGGGGAGCTGTTTTTT. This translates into CASSDSVGGWASGELFF.

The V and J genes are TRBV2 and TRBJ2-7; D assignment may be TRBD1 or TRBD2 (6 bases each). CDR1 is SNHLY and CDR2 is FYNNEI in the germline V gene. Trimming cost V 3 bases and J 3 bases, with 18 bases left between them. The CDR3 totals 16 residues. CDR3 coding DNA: TGTGCCAGCAGTGAGGGGGAGGAGGGGGTCCACTACGAGCAGTACTTC. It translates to CASSEGEEGVHYEQYF.

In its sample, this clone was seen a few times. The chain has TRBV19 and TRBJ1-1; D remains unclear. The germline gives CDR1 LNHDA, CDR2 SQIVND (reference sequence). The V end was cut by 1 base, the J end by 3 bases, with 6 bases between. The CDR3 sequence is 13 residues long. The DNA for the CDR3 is TGTGCCAGTAGTATAGGGGATTACACTGAAGCTTTCTTT. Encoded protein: CASSIGDYTEAFF.

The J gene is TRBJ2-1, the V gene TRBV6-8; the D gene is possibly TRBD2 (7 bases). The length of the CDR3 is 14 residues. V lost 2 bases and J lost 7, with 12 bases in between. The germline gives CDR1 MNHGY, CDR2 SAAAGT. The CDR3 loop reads CASSYGGADNEQFF. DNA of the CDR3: TGTGCCAGCAGTTACGGGGGGGCGGATAATGAGCAGTTCTTC.

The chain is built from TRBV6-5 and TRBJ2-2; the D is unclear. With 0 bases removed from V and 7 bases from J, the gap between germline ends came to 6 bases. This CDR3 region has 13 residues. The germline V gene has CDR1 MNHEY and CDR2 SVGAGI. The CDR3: CASSYSRIGELFF. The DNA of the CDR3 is TGTGCCAGCAGTTACTCGAGGATCGGGGAGCTGTTTTTT.

This CDR3 is CASSLPGDRRGYTF. CDR3 nucleotides: TGTGCCAGCAGCTTACCCGGGGATCGGCGTGGCTACACCTTC. The V call is TRBV11-2, the J call TRBJ1-2, with D hard to call. V was clipped by 2 bases and J by 7 bases, with 14 bases between them. Germline V gene data show CDR1 as SGHAT and CDR2 as FQNNGV. This CDR3 is 14 amino acids long.

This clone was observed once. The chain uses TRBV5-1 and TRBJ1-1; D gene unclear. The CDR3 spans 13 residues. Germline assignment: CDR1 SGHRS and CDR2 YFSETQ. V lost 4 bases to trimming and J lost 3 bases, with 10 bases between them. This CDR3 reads CASSEKGDTEAFF. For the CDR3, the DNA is TGCGCCAGCAGCGAGAAAGGCGACACTGAAGCTTTCTTT. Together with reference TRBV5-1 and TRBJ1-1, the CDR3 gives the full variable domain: KAGVTQTPRYLIKTRGQQVTLSCSPISGHRSVSWYQQTPGQGLQFLFEYFSETQRNKGNFPGRFSGRQFSNSRSEMNVSTLELGDSALYLCASSEKGDTEAFFGQGTRLTVV.

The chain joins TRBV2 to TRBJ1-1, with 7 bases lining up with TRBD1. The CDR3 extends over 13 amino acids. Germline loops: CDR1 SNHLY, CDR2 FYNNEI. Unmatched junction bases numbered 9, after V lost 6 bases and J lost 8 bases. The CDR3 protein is CASRRQGNWEAFF. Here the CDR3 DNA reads TGTGCCAGCAGGAGACAGGGAAACTGGGAAGCTTTCTTT.